Below are 15 T cell receptor beta chains sequenced from a single sample in a study of blood T cells in healthy people across ages. Then a second PCR, running roughly 7 to 11 cycles, was carried out with a sample-barcoded 5' primer and a J-beta primer mix. A single record per CDR3 protein comes from TCRdb applying MiXCR to the 5' RACE reads. The repertoire has roughly 1.7 million distinct CDR3 sequences, 34% of them found once; the top ten carry around 11%. Material for sequencing was blood. All receptors derive from a young woman in good health.

This clonotype showed up just a few times. The J gene is TRBJ2-7, the V gene TRBV27; 11 nucleotides match TRBD2. V was clipped by 2 bases and J by 5 bases; unmatched bases: 5. CDR1 is MNHEY and CDR2 is SMNVEV in the germline V gene (reference sequence). CDR3 size: 15 residues. The CDR3 is CASSLKGTSGHEQYF. The CDR3 region has the DNA TGTGCCAGCAGTTTAAAGGGGACTAGCGGCCACGAGCAGTACTTC.

This clonotype has just a few counts. This chain uses TRBV2 with TRBJ2-1; D is undetermined. V shed 6 bases and J shed 2 bases, with 14 bases lying between them. Germline V lookup: CDR1 SNHLY, CDR2 FYNNEI. This CDR3 contains 15 residues. In DNA form, the CDR3 reads TGTGCCAGCAGAGCCCGTCGAGCCCCCTACAATGAGCAGTTCTTC. Amino acid sequence: CASRARRAPYNEQFF.

The V and J genes are TRBV7-3 and TRBJ2-1, with a tentative D call TRBD1 (5 bases). V was pared by 0 bases and J by 8 bases, with 14 bases between. Germline V gene sequence: CDR1 SGHTA, CDR2 FQGTGA. The CDR3 loop spans 15 amino acids. The CDR3 nucleotides are TGTGCCAGCAGCTTAACCTCGGACAATTACTATGAGCAGTTCTTC. Its protein is CASSLTSDNYYEQFF. The full variable domain, rest sourced from reference TRBV7-3 and TRBJ2-1, is GAGVSQTPSNKVTEKGKYVELRCDPISGHTALYWYRQSLGQGPEFLIYFQGTGAADDSGLPNDRFFAVRPEGSVSTLKIQRTERGDSAVYLCASSLTSDNYYEQFFGPGTRLTVL.

Notes on this clonotype: A much larger clone sits a single nucleotide away, making a read error possible. J is TRBJ2-3 and V is TRBV6-5; 8 bases are shared with TRBD2. The CDR3 contains 14 residues. Germline V gene data show CDR1 as MNHEY and CDR2 as SVGAGI. This chain's CDR3 is CASKPGLGTDAQYF. The CDR3 bases are TGTGCCAGCAAACCGGGACTAGGTACAGATGCGCAGTATTTT.

The sample holds a few counts of this clonotype. V is TRBV5-6 and J is TRBJ2-7; D is unresolved. Germline values: CDR1 SGHDT, CDR2 YYEEEE. This CDR3 is 14 amino acids long. With 0 bases removed from V and 2 bases from J, the gap between germline ends came to 9 bases. DNA of the CDR3: TGTGCCAGCAGCTTGGGACGGTCCGCCTACGAGCAGTACTTC. It codes for CASSLGRSAYEQYF.

This clonotype was seen a few times. The J gene is TRBJ2-1, the V gene TRBV5-5, with TRBD2 matching 11 bases. This CDR3 contains 15 residues. Germline V gene data show CDR1 as SGHKS and CDR2 as YYEKEE (reference sequence). J gave up 9 bases and V 7 bases, and 12 bases lay outside the gene matches. CDR3 region: CASAWGLAGGGEQFF. CDR3 in DNA: TGTGCCAGCGCCTGGGGGCTAGCGGGGGGAGGTGAGCAGTTCTTC.

The chain links TRBV2 to TRBJ1-4, with D tentatively TRBD1 (5 bases). The CDR3 is made up of 14 amino acids. Trimming cost V 6 bases and J 6 bases, with 14 bases left between them. CDR1 and CDR2 from the germline V gene are SNHLY and FYNNEI. CDR3 loop: CASSQSRGDEKLFF. CDR3 bases: TGTGCCAGCAGCCAATCTCGAGGGGATGAAAAACTGTTTTTT.

In its sample, this clonotype was seen once. The rearrangement uses TRBV19 and TRBJ2-7; 9 bases are shared with TRBD1. V lost 5 bases to trimming and J lost 3 bases; unmatched junction nucleotides: 5. The CDR3 length is 14 residues. The germline CDR1 and CDR2 sequences are LNHDA and SQIVND (reference sequence). CDR3 sequence: CASSQDRGVYEQYF. The CDR3, as DNA: TGTGCCAGTAGTCAGGACAGGGGCGTCTACGAGCAGTACTTC.

This clonotype was seen a single time. An end of the junction does not agree with germline; a read error may underlie this. V is TRBV10-3 and J is TRBJ2-3; 9 positions match TRBD2. There are 16 residues in the CDR3. CDR1 and CDR2 from the germline V gene are ENHRY and SYGVKD. CDR3 DNA sequence: TGTGCCATCAGTGAGTCGCCTAGCGGGGTCACAAATACGCAGTATTTT. Residues: CAISESPSGVTNTQYF.

The V gene is TRBV18, the J gene TRBJ2-4, with 11 bases fitting TRBD2. Germline values: CDR1 KGHSH, CDR2 LQKENI. This CDR3 has 13 residues. After removal of 8 bases from V and 8 bases from J, the junction contained 5 bases not matched to a gene. In DNA form, the CDR3 reads TGTGCCAGCACCACTAGCGGGAGTGACATTCAGTACTTC. Its protein is CASTTSGSDIQYF.

The gene calls are TRBV7-2 and TRBJ1-2; D might be TRBD1 (6 bases). In germline, CDR1 is SGHTA, CDR2 FQGNSA. The CDR3 has 14 residues. Trimming left V 4 bases short and J 3 bases short, with 12 bases between. In DNA, the CDR3 is TGTGCCAGCAGCTACGAGGGGGGGTACTATGGCTACACCTTC. Its translation: CASSYEGGYYGYTF.

V usage is TRBV15 and J usage is TRBJ1-2; D is unresolved. Between the trimmed V and J ends, which lost 0 bases and 2 bases, there was a span of 13 bases. The germline V gene has CDR1 LNHNV and CDR2 YYDKDF (reference sequence). CDR3 length: 16 amino acids. As DNA, the CDR3 is TGTGCCACCAGCAGAGATTTAGACAAACCCAACTATGGCTACACCTTC. Its protein product is CATSRDLDKPNYGYTF.

The chain joins TRBV7-9 to TRBJ2-1, with D maybe TRBD2 (6 bases). V dropped 5 bases and J dropped 4 bases, with 15 bases sitting between them. Germline lookup yields CDR1 SEHNR and CDR2 FQNEAQ (reference sequence). The CDR3 has 15 residues. CDR3 nucleotides: TGTGCCAGCAGCCCTGGACTAACGGTATACAATGAGCAGTTCTTC. Translation: CASSPGLTVYNEQFF. Looking up the rest from reference TRBV7-9 and TRBJ2-1 gives the full variable domain: DTGVSQNPRHKITKRGQNVTFRCDPISEHNRLYWYRQTLGQGPEFLTYFQNEAQLEKSRLLSDRFSAERPKGSFSTLEIQRTEQGDSAMYLCASSPGLTVYNEQFFGPGTRLTVL.

The J gene is TRBJ2-1, the V gene TRBV11-2; 9 bases align to TRBD2. V was pared by 1 base and J by 9 bases, with 13 bases of the junction left unmatched. Germline lookup yields CDR1 SGHAT and CDR2 FQNNGV. The CDR3 is made up of 17 amino acids. CDR3 residues: CASSLGVAGGPLSEQFF. The CDR3 DNA sequence: TGTGCCAGCAGCTTAGGGGTCGCGGGAGGGCCTTTAAGTGAGCAGTTCTTC.

This chain uses TRBV21-1 with TRBJ2-5; TRBD1 was called by the table and not checked on the DNA. TRBV21-1 is a pseudogene segment. The CDR3 sequence is 17 residues long. The CDR3 loop is CASSKKGIREGKETQYF. DNA of the CDR3: TGTGCCAGCAGCAAAAAGGGGATCAGAGAGGGGAAAGAGACCCAGTACTTC.